This TCR beta chain is from a study of graft-versus-host responses after intestinal transplantation. CFSE-labeled responder cells (around 200,000) were plated with around 200,000 irradiated, violet-dye-labeled stimulator cells. Some clones are missing from TCRdb's copy, which holds only in-frame ones; the method was immunoSEQ multiplex PCR. The repertoire holds a few thousand clones, about 33% seen once, with 30% to 35% in the top ten. Germline V gene sequence: CDR1 SGHRS, CDR2 YFSETQ. The CDR3 runs to 11 residues. Trimming took 0 bases from V and 7 from J, leaving 4 bases between them. This sequence was found in a human patient who received an intestinal transplant. V and J are TRBV5-1 and TRBJ1-1; D is unclear. This material consisted of alloreactive CD8+ T cells from a mixed lymphocyte reaction culture, taken before intestinal transplant. Specified subset: CFSE-low proliferating T cells sorted from approximately 6-day pre-transplant mixed lymphocyte reaction (GvH or HvG direction). DNA for the CDR3: TGCGCCAGCAGCTTGGCAGGTGAAGCTTTCTTT. This sequence encodes CASSLAGEAFF.